The rows below give T cell receptor beta chains drawn from one sample of a study of T cells in Graves' hyperthyroidism and ophthalmopathy. From the multiplex PCR reads, TCRdb called clonotypes with MiXCR, one entry per CDR3 protein. The sample lists some 570,000 distinct CDR3 sequences, 14% occurring once. The sample was blood. The receptors stem from a woman aged 18-30 years with Graves' ophthalmopathy. CDR3s include the opening cysteine and the closing phenylalanine or tryptophan. The D gene is left open where the match is weak. Some rows mark clone size as missing; the rest say once, few, many or name a class of expanded clone.

v_gene: TRBV6-1; abundance: many; d_gene: TRBD1; j_gene: TRBJ1-1; CDR3nt: TGTGCCAGCAGGGAACAGGGGAGGCGGAACACTGAAGCTTTCTTT; CDR3aa: CASREQGRRNTEAFF
v_gene: TRBV3-1; abundance: many; d_gene: TRBD2; j_gene: TRBJ2-7; CDR3nt: TGTGCCAGCATAGGGGAGGGCCTCTACGAGCAGTACTTC; CDR3aa: CASIGEGLYEQYF
v_gene: TRBV6-2/TRBV6-3; abundance: many; d_gene: -; j_gene: TRBJ2-3; CDR3nt: TGTGCCAGCATCGCGGGGCCCACAGATACGCAGTATTTT; CDR3aa: CASIAGPTDTQYF
v_gene: TRBV11-3; abundance: many; d_gene: -; j_gene: TRBJ1-1; CDR3nt: TGTGCCAGCAGCCCCGGGAGGTTCACTGAAGCTTTCTTT; CDR3aa: CASSPGRFTEAFF
v_gene: TRBV7-9; abundance: -; d_gene: -; j_gene: TRBJ2-7; CDR3nt: TGTGCCACAAGCGCGAGGGGGGGGACCGAGCAGTACTTC; CDR3aa: CATSARGGTEQYF
v_gene: TRBV20-1; abundance: -; d_gene: TRBD2; j_gene: TRBJ2-3; CDR3nt: TGCAGTGCTAGAGATTTGACTAGCGGGAGACCAGATACGCAGTATTTT; CDR3aa: CSARDLTSGRPDTQYF
v_gene: TRBV5-1; abundance: many; d_gene: -; j_gene: TRBJ2-6; CDR3nt: TGCGCCAGCAGCTTGGACCCTTTTGGAAGCTCTGGGGCCAACGTCCTGACTTTC; CDR3aa: CASSLDPFGSSGANVLTF
v_gene: TRBV3-1; abundance: -; d_gene: -; j_gene: TRBJ1-6; CDR3nt: TGTGCCAGCAGCCAAGATTCGACGCCGACCACCACTTCACCCCTCCACTTT; CDR3aa: CASSQDSTPTTTSPLHF
v_gene: TRBV24-1; abundance: many; d_gene: -; j_gene: TRBJ2-2; CDR3nt: TGTGCCACCAGTGATTTGCAAGGTGGCAGGAACACCGGGGAGCTGTTTTTT; CDR3aa: CATSDLQGGRNTGELFF
v_gene: TRBV18; abundance: -; d_gene: TRBD2; j_gene: TRBJ2-3; CDR3nt: TGTGCCAGCTCACCGCGGGGGACTAGCGGGAGAGGGTCAGATACGCAGTATTTT; CDR3aa: CASSPRGTSGRGSDTQYF